These T cell receptor beta chains were read from a single sample in a study of blood T cell repertoires in COVID-19. Produced via immunoSEQ multiplex PCR; TCRdb's table is partial and in-frame only. Of about 240,000 clones in the sample, around 86% are singletons; the top ten hold 12%. The sequenced sample was peripheral blood. The receptors were sampled from a woman in her sixties or seventies with active or convalescent COVID-19. CDR3s include the opening cysteine and the closing phenylalanine or tryptophan. The size entry is marked missing in some rows and otherwise reads once, few, many or a size class.

TRBV5-5 once CASSSQGSEQYF
TRBV6-2/TRBV6-3 . CASSYSLAGGPTDTQYF
TRBV2 few CASSGEPGLKETQYF
TRBV2 . CASSKFRTSYLPGHF
TRBV4-1 . CASSQARTGGNSPLHF
TRBV18 . CASSQRRGRDQPQHF
TRBV6-1 . CASSEVGGGEGTEAFF
TRBV6-5 many CASSYSSSGDQPQHF
TRBV19 . CASSPGTSGGSLNTGELFF
TRBV27 . CASSLPGQGLNYGYTF
TRBV12-5 . CASGGQGFLETQYF
TRBV12-3/TRBV12-4 . CASNTRGEAFF
TRBV6-5 . CASSLVSGYEQYF
TRBV13 . CASSLVAGGRTDTQYF
TRBV30 . CAWTRRDYRRDTQYF
TRBV4-3 . CASSHNEQYF
TRBV7-7 . CASSPGGRGTGELFF
TRBV2 . CASSQGTEAFF
TRBV19 . CASSPLGRAAVTF
TRBV12-3/TRBV12-4 few CASSLERAEQYF
TRBV4-1 few CASSPTDRVGEQYF
TRBV3-1/TRBV3-2 few CASSQGGGSGNTIYF
TRBV15 . CATSMAGTGGYSPLHF
TRBV11-2 . CASTKLQGRNEQYF
TRBV12-5 . CASGLVLAARGGAADTQYF
TRBV12-3/TRBV12-4 . CASRGPLPSEAFF
TRBV19 . CASSRYSDSNQPQHF
TRBV7-8 . CASSADRVDTGELFF
TRBV20-1 . CSARDSYGYTF
TRBV24-1 few CATSDPSGGYTF
TRBV10-3 . CAISQGQGITGELFF
TRBV7-2 . CASSRGLREQFF
TRBV7-2 . CASSLAGGLTGELFF
TRBV5-5 . CASTPRGTDTQYF
TRBV6-5 once CASSIGARTYEQYF
TRBV3-1/TRBV3-2 . CASSQMHRGYNYGYTF
TRBV4-1 . CASSQVGTGTNYGYTF
TRBV9 . CASSVARASVTTGELFF
TRBV28 . CASSRNRGIYGYTF
TRBV7-3 once CASSLKAGGTEAFF
TRBV4-1 . CASSPTGRGGYNEQFF
TRBV19 . CASSIRRLAGAPSTDTQYF
TRBV28 . CASRRGGGYEQYF
TRBV6-2/TRBV6-3 once CASNPVTGRDTQYF
TRBV30 . CAWINGRGNSPLHF
TRBV19 . CASDTPELNYGYTF
TRBV5-1 few CASSPGSGQGVGEQYF
TRBV30 . CAWSTVEKLFF
TRBV5-1 . CASSLLGGADLFF
TRBV10-3 . CAISVTGTAAYEQYF
TRBV19 . CASTGQPLATNEKLFF
TRBV6-4 . CASSEQSDQPQHF
TRBV6-6 . CASSRSGGAVSETQYF
TRBV6-4 . CASSEEGGGNQPQHF
TRBV11-2 . CASSLGGAQAQYF
TRBV2 once CASSPPGELGYGYTF
TRBV5-1 . CASSFSVRTSVSDEQFF